The 23 T cell receptor beta chains below come from one sample, sequenced in a study of blood T cell repertoires in COVID-19. The data were produced by immunoSEQ multiplex PCR, yet TCRdb's version contains in-frame clones alone and is incomplete. The sample lists 120,000 to 150,000 clones, around 84% seen once, with about 7.8% in the top ten. Sequenced input: peripheral blood. Receptor source: a woman in her forties or fifties in a cohort sampled during active or convalescent COVID-19.

V usage is TRBV3-1 (or the pseudogene TRBV3-2) and J usage is TRBJ1-2; 8 nucleotides align to TRBD1. V gave up 2 bases and J gave up 7 bases; unmatched junction bases: 6. Germline V gene lookup returns CDR1 LGHDT and CDR2 YNNKEL (reference sequence). The length of the CDR3 is 14 residues. CDR3 in amino acids: CASSQPGQGGGYTF. CDR3 DNA sequence: TGTGCCAGCAGCCAACCAGGACAGGGAGGTGGCTACACCTTC.

The chain carries TRBV7-6 and TRBJ2-5; 8 positions agree with TRBD1. Germline V gene lookup returns CDR1 SGHVS and CDR2 FNYEAQ. J lost 1 base, V lost 0 bases, and 7 bases had no gene match. This CDR3 has 17 amino acids. CDR3 amino acids: CASSLAPTGTGQETQYF. CDR3 nucleotide sequence: TGTGCCAGCAGCTTAGCGCCCACAGGGACAGGCCAAGAGACCCAGTACTTC.

The rearrangement uses TRBV6-5 and TRBJ1-2; tentatively, D is TRBD1 (6 bases). The CDR3 sequence is 15 residues long. Germline CDR1 MNHEY, CDR2 SVGAGI. Deletions cut 2 bases from V and 8 bases from J, with 18 bases between. The CDR3 loop is CASSYLEGDPYGYTF. The CDR3 DNA reads TGTGCCAGCAGTTACCTCGAGGGGGATCCGTACGGCTACACCTTC.

This chain uses TRBV30 with TRBJ1-6, with a weak D call TRBD1 (6 bases). The length of the CDR3 is 13 residues. The germline gives CDR1 GTSNPN, CDR2 SVGIG (reference sequence). V shed 5 bases and J shed 3 bases, with 8 bases lying between them. The CDR3 protein is CAWQGGYNSPLHF. DNA for the CDR3: TGTGCCTGGCAAGGGGGCTATAATTCACCCCTCCACTTT. Together with reference TRBV30 and TRBJ1-6, the CDR3 gives the full variable domain: SQTIHQWPATLVQPVGSPLSLECTVEGTSNPNLYWYRQAAGRGLQLLFYSVGIGQISSEVPQNLSASRPQDRQFILSSKKLLLSDSGFYLCAWQGGYNSPLHFGNGTRLTVT.

This chain uses TRBV7-2 with TRBJ2-7; no reliable D call. The CDR3 has 13 amino acids. The V gene lost 3 bases and the J gene lost 2 bases, with 8 bases spanning the gap. Germline V gene lookup returns CDR1 SGHTA and CDR2 FQGNSA. CDR3 amino acids: CASSFESTYEQYF. The DNA of the CDR3 is TGTGCCAGCAGCTTTGAGTCAACCTACGAGCAGTACTTC. Combining the CDR3 with reference TRBV7-2 and TRBJ2-7 gives the whole variable domain GAGVSQSPSNKVTEKGKDVELRCDPISGHTALYWYRQSLGQGLEFLIYFQGNSAPDKSGLPSDRFSAERTGGSVSTLTIQRTQQEDSAVYLCASSFESTYEQYFGPGTRLTVT.

This chain links TRBV6-2 or TRBV6-3 with TRBJ1-3, with unresolved D. Trimming removed 3 bases from V and 0 bases from J, with 12 bases in between. CDR1 and CDR2 from the germline V gene are MNHEY and SVGEGT. The CDR3 runs 16 residues. The chain's CDR3 is CASSYDGKDSGNTIYF. The CDR3 DNA reads TGTGCCAGCAGTTATGACGGGAAGGACTCTGGAAACACCATATATTTT.

The rearrangement joins TRBV18 to TRBJ2-7, with D perhaps matching TRBD1 (5 bases). The CDR3 covers 15 residues. V was shortened by 1 base and J by 3 bases, with 13 bases between the two germline ends. Germline V gene lookup returns CDR1 KGHSH and CDR2 LQKENI. CDR3 region: CASSPRTTAYYEQYF. CDR3 sequence (DNA): TGTGCCAGCTCACCACGGACAACCGCGTACTACGAGCAGTACTTC.

This clone was detected a few times. This rearrangement joins TRBV6-2 or TRBV6-3 to TRBJ1-2; D is undetermined. Trimming took off 6 bases at V and 4 bases at J, with 15 bases between the two ends. The CDR3 is 14 amino acids. Germline loops: CDR1 MNHEY, CDR2 SVGEGT. DNA of the CDR3: TGTGCCAGCAGCCCCGCGGGATACAGCTATGGCTACACCTTC. It specifies CASSPAGYSYGYTF.

This chain uses TRBV6-5 with TRBJ1-3; TRBD1 aligns across 8 bases. The CDR3 covers 15 residues. Germline CDR1 MNHEY, CDR2 SVGAGI. V gave up 5 bases and J gave up 3 bases; unmatched junction bases: 6. The CDR3: CASSPQGAGGNTIYF. CDR3 DNA sequence: TGTGCCAGCAGTCCCCAGGGGGCAGGTGGAAACACCATATATTTT.

This chain links TRBV6-2 or TRBV6-3 with TRBJ1-6; TRBD1 aligns across 9 bases. Germline V gives CDR1 MNHEY, CDR2 SVGEGT. There are 18 residues in the CDR3. Unmatched junction bases numbered 9, after V lost 6 bases and J lost 0 bases. The CDR3 sequence: CASSPTGGGSSYNSPLHF. CDR3 DNA sequence: TGTGCCAGCAGCCCTACAGGGGGCGGGAGCTCCTATAATTCACCCCTCCACTTT.

V is TRBV5-4 and J is TRBJ2-3; D remains ambiguous. This CDR3 has 14 residues. In germline, CDR1 is SGHNT, CDR2 YYREEE (reference sequence). V was shortened by 4 bases and J by 6 bases, with 15 bases between the two germline ends. CDR3 in DNA: TGTGCCAGCAGCAACCCGAATGGCATTGATACGCAGTATTTT. Translating it yields CASSNPNGIDTQYF.

In this sample, this clone turned up a few times. This rearrangement joins TRBV5-1 to TRBJ2-7; no clear D. V was trimmed by 4 bases and J by 1 base, leaving 12 bases between them. Germline CDR1 SGHRS, CDR2 YFSETQ. The CDR3 extends over 14 amino acids. The DNA for the CDR3 is TGCGCCAGCAGCCTGGACCCCCGGTCCTACGAGCAGTACTTC. Protein sequence: CASSLDPRSYEQYF. Looking up the rest from reference TRBV5-1 and TRBJ2-7 gives the full variable domain: KAGVTQTPRYLIKTRGQQVTLSCSPISGHRSVSWYQQTPGQGLQFLFEYFSETQRNKGNFPGRFSGRQFSNSRSEMNVSTLELGDSALYLCASSLDPRSYEQYFGPGTRLTVT.

This rearrangement joins TRBV11-1 to TRBJ2-3; no firm D call. This CDR3 has 12 residues. CDR1 and CDR2 from the germline V gene are SGHAT and FQDESV (reference sequence). V dropped 1 base and J dropped 3 bases, with 2 bases sitting between them. The CDR3 DNA follows: TGTGCCAGCAGCTTAGTAACAGATACGCAGTATTTT. It translates to CASSLVTDTQYF.

This clone was seen once. This chain joins TRBV19 and TRBJ2-3; no clear D gene. Trimming removed 4 bases from V and 2 bases from J, with 10 bases in between. CDR3 length: 14 residues. Germline CDR1 LNHDA, CDR2 SQIVND (reference sequence). The CDR3 DNA sequence: TGTGCCAGTAGTACGCAGTCCTTCACAGATACGCAGTATTTT. Residues: CASSTQSFTDTQYF.

The chain is built from TRBV7-9 and TRBJ1-2; 8 positions match TRBD1. Unmatched junction bases numbered 6, after V lost 2 bases and J lost 4 bases. CDR3 length equals 15 residues. Per germline, CDR1 SEHNR and CDR2 FQNEAQ (reference sequence). This CDR3 is CASSLREGTGYGYTF. The CDR3 bases are TGTGCCAGCAGCTTACGAGAAGGGACAGGCTATGGCTACACCTTC.

The V gene is TRBV25-1, the J gene TRBJ1-2; 10 nucleotides agree with TRBD1. The junction had 6 bases not matched to a gene; V was cut back by 2 bases and J by 6 bases. The CDR3 loop spans 15 amino acids. The germline gives CDR1 MGHDK, CDR2 SYGVNS. The chain's CDR3 is CASSEVYGTGDGYTF. Here the CDR3 DNA reads TGTGCCAGCAGTGAAGTTTATGGGACAGGGGATGGCTACACCTTC.

The chain couples TRBV12-3 or TRBV12-4 to TRBJ1-2; a weak D match, TRBD1 (6 bases). The CDR3 extends over 13 amino acids. Trimming took off 2 bases at V and 6 bases at J, with 10 bases between the two ends. CDR3 sequence (DNA): TGTGCCAGCAGTTTACAGGACAGTGATGGCTACACCTTC. Its translation: CASSLQDSDGYTF.

V is TRBV27 and J is TRBJ2-7; 12 bases are shared with TRBD1. Losses at the gene ends were 2 bases for V and 6 bases for J; bases not matched to a gene: 5. Germline CDR1 and CDR2: MNHEY and SMNVEV (reference sequence). CDR3 length: 15 amino acids. The CDR3 region is CASSLGGTGGAEQYF. CDR3 DNA sequence: TGTGCCAGCAGTTTAGGAGGGACAGGGGGCGCCGAGCAGTACTTC.

The genes are TRBV5-1 and TRBJ1-3; D is unclear. Germline CDR1 and CDR2: SGHRS and YFSETQ. The CDR3 is made up of 15 amino acids. Trimming took off 0 bases at V and 0 bases at J, with 7 bases between the two ends. This CDR3 reads CASSLDGFSGNTIYF. In nucleotides, the CDR3 is TGCGCCAGCAGCTTGGACGGGTTCTCTGGAAACACCATATATTTT.

This clone came up once. V gene TRBV19 combines with J gene TRBJ2-1; D perhaps matches TRBD2 (7 bases). Germline lookup yields CDR1 LNHDA and CDR2 SQIVND (reference sequence). There are 15 residues in the CDR3. Trimming shortened V by 5 bases and J by 0 bases, and 11 bases separated the two germline ends. CDR3 protein: CASSSGGRSYNEQFF. The DNA for the CDR3 is TGTGCCAGTAGTTCGGGGGGCCGCTCCTACAATGAGCAGTTCTTC. The full variable domain, in which reference TRBV19 and TRBJ2-1 provide the parts outside the CDR3, is DGGITQSPKYLFRKEGQNVTLSCEQNLNHDAMYWYRQDPGQGLRLIYYSQIVNDFQKGDIAEGYSVSREKKESFPLTVTSAQKNPTAFYLCASSSGGRSYNEQFFGPGTRLTVL.

V is TRBV5-1 and J is TRBJ2-7, with D possibly being TRBD1 (7 bases). V dropped 3 bases and J dropped 4 bases, with 11 bases sitting between them. In germline, CDR1 is SGHRS, CDR2 YFSETQ. This CDR3 has 13 residues. The CDR3 DNA reads as TGCGCCAGCAGCTGGGGGGACAGTTACGAGCAGTACTTC. It codes for CASSWGDSYEQYF.

The chain has TRBV7-2 and TRBJ2-7; D is perhaps TRBD2 (5 bases). The germline V gene has CDR1 SGHTA and CDR2 FQGNSA. The V and J ends lost 6 bases and 3 bases respectively, with 15 bases between them. The CDR3 sequence is 14 residues long. CDR3: CASSVSGTVYEQYF. The CDR3 DNA is TGTGCCAGCAGTGTCAGCGGTACAGTCTACGAGCAGTACTTC.

For the CDR3, the DNA is TGTGCCAGCAGCTTAGACAGGGCCGTCGACACTGAAGCTTTCTTT. Translating it yields CASSLDRAVDTEAFF. The V and J genes are TRBV7-9 and TRBJ1-1; tentative D call: TRBD1 (6 bases). The CDR3 length is 15 residues. Germline V gene lookup returns CDR1 SEHNR and CDR2 FQNEAQ (reference sequence). Trimming took 1 base from V and 3 from J, leaving 12 bases between them. Variable domain in full (rest from reference TRBV7-9 and TRBJ1-1): DTGVSQNPRHKITKRGQNVTFRCDPISEHNRLYWYRQTLGQGPEFLTYFQNEAQLEKSRLLSDRFSAERPKGSFSTLEIQRTEQGDSAMYLCASSLDRAVDTEAFFGQGTRLTVV.